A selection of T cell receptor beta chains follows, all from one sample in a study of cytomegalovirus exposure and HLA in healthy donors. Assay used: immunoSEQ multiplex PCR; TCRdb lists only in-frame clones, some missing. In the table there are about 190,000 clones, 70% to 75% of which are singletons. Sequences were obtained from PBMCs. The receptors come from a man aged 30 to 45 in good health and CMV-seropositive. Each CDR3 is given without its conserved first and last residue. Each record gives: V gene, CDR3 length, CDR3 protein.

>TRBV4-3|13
ASSAGQGAGYGYT
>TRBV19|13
ASSISTGTVGELF
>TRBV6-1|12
ASSGQGISQPQH
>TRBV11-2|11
ASSTGLGTEAF
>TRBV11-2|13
ASSSSGAYYNEQF
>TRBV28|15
ASSLRVRTGISYEQY
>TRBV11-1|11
ASRLAGVETQY
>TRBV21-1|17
ASSKESSGLAVYTDTQY
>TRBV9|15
ASSASRGAGGSEKLF
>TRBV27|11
ASRPLAGGEQY
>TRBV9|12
ASSVVASGNEQF
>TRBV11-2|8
ASSLRRAF
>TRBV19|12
ASSIDSQGETQY
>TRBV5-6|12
ASSLSQGRIPLH